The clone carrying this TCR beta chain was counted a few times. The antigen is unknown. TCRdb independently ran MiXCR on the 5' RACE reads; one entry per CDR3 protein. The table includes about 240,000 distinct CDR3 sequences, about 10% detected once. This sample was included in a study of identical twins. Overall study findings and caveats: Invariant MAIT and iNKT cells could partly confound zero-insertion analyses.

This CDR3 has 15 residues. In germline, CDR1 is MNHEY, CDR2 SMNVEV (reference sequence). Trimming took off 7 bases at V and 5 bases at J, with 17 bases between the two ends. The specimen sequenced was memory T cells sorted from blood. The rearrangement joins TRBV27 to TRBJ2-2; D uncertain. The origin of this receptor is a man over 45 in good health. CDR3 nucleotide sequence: TGTGCCAGCACCTCTCCGTCCCGAAGGACCGGGGAGCTGTTTTTT. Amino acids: CASTSPSRRTGELFF.